These T cell receptor beta chains were read from a single sample in a study of Graves' ophthalmopathy and Graves' hyperthyroidism. One entry per CDR3 protein, called by TCRdb with MiXCR from the multiplex PCR reads. The sample shows about 1.1 million distinct CDR3 sequences, roughly two fifths of them seen only once. The sequenced sample was peripheral blood or thyroid tissue (not recorded which). All receptors derive from an adult man with Graves' hyperthyroidism. The CDR3 runs from the conserved cysteine through the conserved F or W. The D gene is left open where the match is weak. Rows give clone size only sometimes, using once, few, many, or a class for an expanded clone.

v_gene: TRBV5-1; j_gene: TRBJ1-4; d_gene: .; abundance: many; CDR3nt: TGCGCCAGCAGCCCGGCCCCGGCAACTAATGAAAAACTGTTTTTT; CDR3aa: CASSPAPATNEKLFF
v_gene: TRBV29-1; j_gene: TRBJ2-6; d_gene: .; abundance: few; CDR3nt: TGCAGCGTTGGCAGGGGAGGGTTCGGGGCCAACGTCCTGACTTTC; CDR3aa: CSVGRGGFGANVLTF
v_gene: TRBV6-6; j_gene: TRBJ2-7; d_gene: .; abundance: many; CDR3nt: TGTGCCAGCAGTTACGCCGTCTCCTACGAGCAGTACTTC; CDR3aa: CASSYAVSYEQYF
v_gene: TRBV5-1; j_gene: TRBJ1-2; d_gene: .; abundance: .; CDR3nt: TGCGCCAGCAGCTTGAGGGCGGTCTATGGCTACACCTTC; CDR3aa: CASSLRAVYGYTF
v_gene: TRBV7-8; j_gene: TRBJ2-7; d_gene: .; abundance: many; CDR3nt: TGTGCCAGCAGCTTAGAATTGGGGGCGGACGCCTACGAGCAGTACTTC; CDR3aa: CASSLELGADAYEQYF
v_gene: TRBV6-2/TRBV6-3; j_gene: TRBJ1-5; d_gene: TRBD1; abundance: many; CDR3nt: TGTGCCAGCACACCGGGGAGGGGGCTGAATCAGCCCCAGCATTTT; CDR3aa: CASTPGRGLNQPQHF
v_gene: TRBV10-3; j_gene: TRBJ1-1; d_gene: TRBD1; abundance: .; CDR3nt: TGTGCCATCAGAGGGGGCGATCTTGAAGCTTTCTTT; CDR3aa: CAIRGGDLEAFF
v_gene: TRBV28; j_gene: TRBJ1-4; d_gene: TRBD1; abundance: few; CDR3nt: TGTGCCAGCAGTTCGGGACAGCGGGATCGAATCGGACTGTTTTTT; CDR3aa: CASSSGQRDRIGLFF
v_gene: TRBV6-4; j_gene: TRBJ2-2; d_gene: .; abundance: few; CDR3nt: TGTGCCAGCGGTAAAGGGGAGCTGTTTTTT; CDR3aa: CASGKGELFF
v_gene: TRBV5-1; j_gene: TRBJ2-7; d_gene: .; abundance: .; CDR3nt: TGCGCCAGCAGCTTGGGTCAAGTTGGGTCCTACGAGCAGTACTTC; CDR3aa: CASSLGQVGSYEQYF
v_gene: TRBV7-3; j_gene: TRBJ1-1; d_gene: TRBD1; abundance: many; CDR3nt: TGTGCCAGCAGGAAGGACAGGGACGCCACTGAAGCTTTCTTT; CDR3aa: CASRKDRDATEAFF
v_gene: TRBV12-3/TRBV12-4; j_gene: TRBJ1-2; d_gene: .; abundance: many; CDR3nt: TGTGCCAGCAGGGGATCCGGGACAAAATCGGACTATGGCTACACCTTC; CDR3aa: CASRGSGTKSDYGYTF
v_gene: TRBV19; j_gene: TRBJ2-7; d_gene: .; abundance: .; CDR3nt: TGTGCCAGTAGTATAGTCCAGGGCAATACCTACGAGCAGTACTTC; CDR3aa: CASSIVQGNTYEQYF
v_gene: TRBV30; j_gene: TRBJ2-5; d_gene: .; abundance: few; CDR3nt: TGTGCCTGGAGTAATCTGGGAGAGACCCAGTACTTC; CDR3aa: CAWSNLGETQYF
v_gene: TRBV10-2; j_gene: TRBJ1-3; d_gene: TRBD1; abundance: .; CDR3nt: TGTGCCAGCAGTGTTGTTCCGACAGGGCTCTCTGGAAACACCATATATTTT; CDR3aa: CASSVVPTGLSGNTIYF
v_gene: TRBV7-8; j_gene: TRBJ2-7; d_gene: TRBD1; abundance: .; CDR3nt: TGTGCCAGCAGCTTGGACAGGGTGGCCGGGGAGCTGTACTTC; CDR3aa: CASSLDRVAGELYF
v_gene: TRBV4-1; j_gene: TRBJ1-6; d_gene: TRBD1; abundance: few; CDR3nt: TGCGCCAGCAGCCAGCCACGACAGGGTTCTTCACCCCTCCACTTT; CDR3aa: CASSQPRQGSSPLHF
v_gene: TRBV10-3; j_gene: TRBJ2-5; d_gene: .; abundance: .; CDR3nt: TGTGCCATCAGTGCGATCGCTGGGTTCCAAGAGACCCAGTACTTC; CDR3aa: CAISAIAGFQETQYF
v_gene: TRBV20-1; j_gene: TRBJ2-7; d_gene: TRBD2; abundance: .; CDR3nt: TGCAGTGCTAGAAAGCCGGGACTAGGAATCTACGAGCAGTACTTC; CDR3aa: CSARKPGLGIYEQYF
v_gene: TRBV5-8; j_gene: TRBJ1-3; d_gene: .; abundance: .; CDR3nt: TGTGCCAGCACCGATCCAGGGAGTGGAAACACCATATATTTT; CDR3aa: CASTDPGSGNTIYF